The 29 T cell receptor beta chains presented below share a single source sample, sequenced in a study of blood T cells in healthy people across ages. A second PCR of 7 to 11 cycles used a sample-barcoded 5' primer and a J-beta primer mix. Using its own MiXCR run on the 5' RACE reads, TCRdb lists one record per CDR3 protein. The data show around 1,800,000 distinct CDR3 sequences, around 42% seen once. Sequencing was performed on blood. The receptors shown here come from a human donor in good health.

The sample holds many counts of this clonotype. This chain's CDR3 is CASSYSRSGANVLTF. CDR3 bases: TGTGCCAGCAGTTACTCCCGCTCTGGGGCCAACGTCCTGACTTTC. The rearrangement links TRBV6-6 to TRBJ2-6, with D unclear. The CDR3 is made up of 15 amino acids. CDR1 MNHNY and CDR2 SVGAGI come from the germline V gene (reference sequence). V gave up 0 bases and J gave up 0 bases, with 3 bases separating them.

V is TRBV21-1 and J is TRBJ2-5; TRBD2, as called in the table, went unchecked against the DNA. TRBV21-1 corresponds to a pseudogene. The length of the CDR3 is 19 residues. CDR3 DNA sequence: TGTGCCAGCAGCAAAGGTCGGTCGTCTAGCGGGGGGTCCCAAGAGACCCAGTACTTC. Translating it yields CASSKGRSSSGGSQETQYF.

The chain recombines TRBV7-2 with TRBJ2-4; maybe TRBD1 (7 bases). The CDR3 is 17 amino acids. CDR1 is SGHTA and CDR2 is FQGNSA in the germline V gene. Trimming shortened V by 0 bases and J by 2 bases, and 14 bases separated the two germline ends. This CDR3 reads CASSLAVAGGTKNIQYF. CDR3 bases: TGTGCCAGCAGCTTAGCTGTGGCAGGGGGGACCAAAAACATTCAGTACTTC.

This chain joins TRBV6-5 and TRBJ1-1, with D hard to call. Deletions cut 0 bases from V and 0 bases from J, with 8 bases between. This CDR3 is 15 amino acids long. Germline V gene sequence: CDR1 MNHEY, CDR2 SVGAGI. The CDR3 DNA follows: TGTGCCAGCAGTTACTCTACGTTTTTGAACACTGAAGCTTTCTTT. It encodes CASSYSTFLNTEAFF.

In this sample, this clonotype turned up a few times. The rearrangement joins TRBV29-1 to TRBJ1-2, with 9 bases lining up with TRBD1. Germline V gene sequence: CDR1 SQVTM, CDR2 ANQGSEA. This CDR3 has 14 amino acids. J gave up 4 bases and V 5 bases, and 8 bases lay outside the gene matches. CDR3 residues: CSVSAGQGSYGYTF. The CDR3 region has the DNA TGCAGCGTTTCCGCGGGACAGGGCTCCTATGGCTACACCTTC. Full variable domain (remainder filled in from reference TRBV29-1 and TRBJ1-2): SAVISQKPSRDICQRGTSLTIQCQVDSQVTMMFWYRQQPGQSLTLIATANQGSEATYESGFVIDKFPISRPNLTFSTLTVSNMSPEDSSIYLCSVSAGQGSYGYTFGSGTRLTVV.

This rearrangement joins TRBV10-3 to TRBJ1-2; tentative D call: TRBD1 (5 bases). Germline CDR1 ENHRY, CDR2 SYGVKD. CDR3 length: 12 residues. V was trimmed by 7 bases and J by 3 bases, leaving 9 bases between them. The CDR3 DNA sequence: TGTGCCATCAAAAGGGGTGACTATGGCTACACCTTC. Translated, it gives CAIKRGDYGYTF.

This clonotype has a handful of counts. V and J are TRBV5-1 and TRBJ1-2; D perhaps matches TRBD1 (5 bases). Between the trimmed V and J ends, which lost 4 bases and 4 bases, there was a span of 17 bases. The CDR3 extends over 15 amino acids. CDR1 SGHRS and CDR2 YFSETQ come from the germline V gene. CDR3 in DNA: TGCGCCAGCAGCCCGAGCCCCCGACAGATCTATGGCTACACCTTC. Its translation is CASSPSPRQIYGYTF.

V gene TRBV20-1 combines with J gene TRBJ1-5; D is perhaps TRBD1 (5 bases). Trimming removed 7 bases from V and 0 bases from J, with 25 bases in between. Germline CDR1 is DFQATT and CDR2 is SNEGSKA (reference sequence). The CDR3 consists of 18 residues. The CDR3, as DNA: TGCAGTGTGAGGGTCTCAAGTGCCGGGGGTTATAGCAATCAGCCCCAGCATTTT. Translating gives CSVRVSSAGGYSNQPQHF.

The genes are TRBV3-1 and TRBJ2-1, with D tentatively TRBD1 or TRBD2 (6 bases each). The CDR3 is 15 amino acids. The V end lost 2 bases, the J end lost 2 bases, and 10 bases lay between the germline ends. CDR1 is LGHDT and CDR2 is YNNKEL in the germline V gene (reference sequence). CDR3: CASSQRGAAYNEQFF. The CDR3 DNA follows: TGTGCCAGCAGCCAAAGGGGGGCCGCCTACAATGAGCAGTTCTTC.

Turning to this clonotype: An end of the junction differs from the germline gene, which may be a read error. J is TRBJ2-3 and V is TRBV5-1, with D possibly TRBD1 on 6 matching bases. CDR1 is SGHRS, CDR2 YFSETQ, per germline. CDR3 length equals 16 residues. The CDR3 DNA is TGCACCAGCAGCTTGAAGGGGGTCCACTCCACAGATACGCAGTATTTT. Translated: CTSSLKGVHSTDTQYF.

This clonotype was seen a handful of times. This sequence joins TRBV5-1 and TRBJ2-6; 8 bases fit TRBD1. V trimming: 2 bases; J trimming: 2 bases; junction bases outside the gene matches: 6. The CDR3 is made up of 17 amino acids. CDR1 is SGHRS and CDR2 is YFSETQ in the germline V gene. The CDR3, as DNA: TGCGCCAGCAGCTTCACAGGGGGTAGAGCTGGGGCCAACGTCCTGACTTTC. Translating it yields CASSFTGGRAGANVLTF.

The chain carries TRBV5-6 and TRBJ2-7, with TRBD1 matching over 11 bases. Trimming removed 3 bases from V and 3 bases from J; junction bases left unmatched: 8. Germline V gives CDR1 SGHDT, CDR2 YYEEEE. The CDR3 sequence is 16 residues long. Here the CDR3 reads CASSWTPGTGGYEQYF. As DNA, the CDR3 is TGTGCCAGCAGCTGGACACCCGGGACAGGGGGCTACGAGCAGTACTTC.

The CDR3 reads CSVGDRYYGYTF. The CDR3 DNA follows: TGCAGCGTGGGGGACAGGTACTATGGCTACACCTTC. This chain uses TRBV29-1 with TRBJ1-2; 8 bases map to TRBD1. Germline CDR1 SQVTM, CDR2 ANQGSEA. CDR3 length: 12 residues. The V gene end was trimmed by 6 bases and the J gene end by 3 bases; junction bases not matched to a gene: 3.

For the CDR3, the DNA is TGTGCCAGCAGCGGTCTAGGGGTAAGAGACGAGCAGTACTTC. The encoded protein is CASSGLGVRDEQYF. The V and J genes are TRBV7-8 and TRBJ2-7; the D gene is possibly TRBD1 (5 bases). CDR3 length: 14 residues. CDR1 and CDR2 (germline): SGHVS, FQNEAQ. The V end was cut by 5 bases, the J end by 5 bases, with 16 bases between.

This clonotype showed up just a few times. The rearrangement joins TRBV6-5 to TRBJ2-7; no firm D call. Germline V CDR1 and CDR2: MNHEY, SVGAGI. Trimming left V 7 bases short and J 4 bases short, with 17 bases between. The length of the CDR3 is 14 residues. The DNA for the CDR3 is TGTGCCAGCACCCCCTACCCCACGTCGTACGAGCAGTACTTC. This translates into CASTPYPTSYEQYF.

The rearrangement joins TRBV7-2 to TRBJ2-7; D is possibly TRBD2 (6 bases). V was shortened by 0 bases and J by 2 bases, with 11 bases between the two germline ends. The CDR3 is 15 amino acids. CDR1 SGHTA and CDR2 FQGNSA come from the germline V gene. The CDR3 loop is CASSLAEGGAYEQYF. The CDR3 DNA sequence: TGTGCCAGCAGCTTAGCGGAGGGCGGGGCCTACGAGCAGTACTTC.

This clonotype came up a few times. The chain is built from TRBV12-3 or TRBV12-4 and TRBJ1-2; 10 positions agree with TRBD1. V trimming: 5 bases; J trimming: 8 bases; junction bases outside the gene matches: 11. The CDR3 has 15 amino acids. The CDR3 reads CASSDRFGTGVGYTF. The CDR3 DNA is TGTGCCAGCAGTGACCGCTTTGGGACAGGGGTCGGCTACACCTTC.

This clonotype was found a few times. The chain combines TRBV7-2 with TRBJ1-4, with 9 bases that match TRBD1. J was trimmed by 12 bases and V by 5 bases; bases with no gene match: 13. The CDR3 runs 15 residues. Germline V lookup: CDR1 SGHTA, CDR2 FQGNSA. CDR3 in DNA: TGTGCCAGCAGCCGCAGACCTCCGGGACAGGGTCAACTGTTTTTT. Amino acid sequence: CASSRRPPGQGQLFF.

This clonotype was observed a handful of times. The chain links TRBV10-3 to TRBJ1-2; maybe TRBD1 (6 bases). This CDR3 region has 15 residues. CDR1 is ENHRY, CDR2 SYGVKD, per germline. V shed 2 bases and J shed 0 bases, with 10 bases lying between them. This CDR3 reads CAISEAAGANYGYTF. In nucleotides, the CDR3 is TGTGCCATCAGTGAGGCGGCAGGGGCTAACTATGGCTACACCTTC.

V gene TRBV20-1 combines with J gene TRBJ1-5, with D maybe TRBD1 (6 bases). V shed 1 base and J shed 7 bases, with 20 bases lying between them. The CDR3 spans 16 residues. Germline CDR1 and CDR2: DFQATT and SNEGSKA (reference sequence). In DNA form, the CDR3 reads TGCAGTGCTAGAGTGGGCTCAGGGGCTACAGAACAGCCCCAGCATTTT. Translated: CSARVGSGATEQPQHF.

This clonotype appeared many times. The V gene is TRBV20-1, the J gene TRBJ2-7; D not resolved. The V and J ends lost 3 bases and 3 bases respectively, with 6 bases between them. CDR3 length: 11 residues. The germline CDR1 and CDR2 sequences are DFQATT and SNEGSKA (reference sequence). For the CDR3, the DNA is TGCAGTGCTAGGAAGCTCTACGAGCAGTACTTC. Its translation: CSARKLYEQYF.

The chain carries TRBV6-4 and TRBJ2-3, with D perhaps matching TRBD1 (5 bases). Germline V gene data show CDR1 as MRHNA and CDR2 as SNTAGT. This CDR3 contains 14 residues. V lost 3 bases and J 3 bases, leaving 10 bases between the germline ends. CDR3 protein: CASSETPGTDTQYF. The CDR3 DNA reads TGTGCCAGCAGTGAGACACCAGGGACAGATACGCAGTATTTT.

The CDR3 coding sequence is TGTGCCAGCAGTTCTTTTACAACTAGCGGCGGCCAGACCCAGTACTTC. Translation gives CASSSFTTSGGQTQYF. The chain uses TRBV12-3 or TRBV12-4 and TRBJ2-5; TRBD2 matches at 8 bases. The CDR3 runs to 16 residues. V shed 4 bases, J shed 6 bases, and the junction held 13 bases outside the gene matches.

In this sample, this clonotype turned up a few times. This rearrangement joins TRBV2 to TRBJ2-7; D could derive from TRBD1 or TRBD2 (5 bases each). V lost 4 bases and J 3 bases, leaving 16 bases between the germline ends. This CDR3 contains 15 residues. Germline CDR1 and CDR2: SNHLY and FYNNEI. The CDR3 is CASSVGGRAGYEQYF. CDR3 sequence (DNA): TGTGCCAGCAGTGTAGGAGGCAGGGCTGGCTACGAGCAGTACTTC.

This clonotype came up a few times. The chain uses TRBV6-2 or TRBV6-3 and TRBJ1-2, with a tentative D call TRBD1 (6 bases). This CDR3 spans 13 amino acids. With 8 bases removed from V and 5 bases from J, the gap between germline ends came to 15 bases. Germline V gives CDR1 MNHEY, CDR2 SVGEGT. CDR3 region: CASRTDISYGYTF. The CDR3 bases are TGTGCCAGCCGGACAGATATTTCTTATGGCTACACCTTC.

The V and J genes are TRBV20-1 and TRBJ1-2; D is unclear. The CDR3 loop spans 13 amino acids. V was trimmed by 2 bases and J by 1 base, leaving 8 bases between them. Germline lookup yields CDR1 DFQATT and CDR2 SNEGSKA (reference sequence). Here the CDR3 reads CSARIRRNYGYTF. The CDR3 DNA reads TGCAGTGCTAGAATACGACGTAACTATGGCTACACCTTC.

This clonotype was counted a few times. The CDR3 is CSAPHGTYEQYF. CDR3 in DNA: TGCAGTGCTCCCCACGGTACCTACGAGCAGTACTTC. The V call is TRBV20-1, the J call TRBJ2-7; the D is unclear. CDR3 size: 12 residues. Trimming stripped 5 bases from V and 2 bases from J, with 10 bases between. CDR1 and CDR2 (germline): DFQATT, SNEGSKA (reference sequence).

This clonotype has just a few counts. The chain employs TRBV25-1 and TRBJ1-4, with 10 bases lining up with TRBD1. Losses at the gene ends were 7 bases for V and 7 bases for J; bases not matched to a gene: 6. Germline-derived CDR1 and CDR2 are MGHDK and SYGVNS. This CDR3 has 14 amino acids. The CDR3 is CASTAGTGVEKLFF. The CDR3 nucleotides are TGTGCCAGCACAGCAGGGACAGGGGTTGAAAAACTGTTTTTT.

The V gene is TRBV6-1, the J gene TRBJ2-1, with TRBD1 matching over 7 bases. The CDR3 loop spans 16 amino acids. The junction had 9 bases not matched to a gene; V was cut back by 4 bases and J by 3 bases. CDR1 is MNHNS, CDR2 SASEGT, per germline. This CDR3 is CASSVHRDRGYNEQFF. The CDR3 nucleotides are TGTGCCAGCAGTGTCCACCGGGACAGAGGCTACAATGAGCAGTTCTTC.